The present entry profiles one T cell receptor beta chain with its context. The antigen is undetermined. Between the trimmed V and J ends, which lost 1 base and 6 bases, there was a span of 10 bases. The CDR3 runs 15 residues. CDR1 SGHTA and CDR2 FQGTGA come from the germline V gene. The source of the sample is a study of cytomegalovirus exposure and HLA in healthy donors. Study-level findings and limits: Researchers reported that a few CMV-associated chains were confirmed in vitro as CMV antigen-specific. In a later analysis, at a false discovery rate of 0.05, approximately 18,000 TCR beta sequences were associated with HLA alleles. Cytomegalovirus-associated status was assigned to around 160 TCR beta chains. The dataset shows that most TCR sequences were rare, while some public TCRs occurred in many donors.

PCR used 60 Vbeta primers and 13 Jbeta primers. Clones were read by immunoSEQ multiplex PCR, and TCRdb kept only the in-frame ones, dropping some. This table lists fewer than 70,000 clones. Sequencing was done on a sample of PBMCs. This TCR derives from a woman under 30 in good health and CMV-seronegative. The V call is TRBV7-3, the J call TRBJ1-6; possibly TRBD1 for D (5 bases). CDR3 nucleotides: TGTGCCAGCAGCTTAAGTCCAGGGCTTAATTCACCCCTCCACTTT. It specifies CASSLSPGLNSPLHF.